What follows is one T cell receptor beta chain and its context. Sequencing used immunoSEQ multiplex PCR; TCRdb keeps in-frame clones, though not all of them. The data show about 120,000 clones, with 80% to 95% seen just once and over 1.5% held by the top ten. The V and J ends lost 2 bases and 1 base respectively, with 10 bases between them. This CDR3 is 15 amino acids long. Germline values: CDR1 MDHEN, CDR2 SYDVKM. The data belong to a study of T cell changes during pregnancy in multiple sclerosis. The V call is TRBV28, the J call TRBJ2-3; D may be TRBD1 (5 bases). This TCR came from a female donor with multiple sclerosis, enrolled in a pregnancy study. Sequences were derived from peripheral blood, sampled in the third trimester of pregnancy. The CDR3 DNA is TGTGCCAGCAGTTTACCCCTAGGGGGCACAGATACGCAGTATTTT. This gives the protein CASSLPLGGTDTQYF.